This T cell receptor (beta chain) was sequenced during a study of brain T cells in children with intractable seizures. Points from the study as a whole: Patients' HCMV serostatus was unknown; virus specificity rests on CDR3 similarity alone.

The CDR3 sequence is 12 residues long. CDR1 SGHNT and CDR2 YYREEE come from the germline V gene (reference sequence). Trimming stripped 0 bases from V and 5 bases from J, with 5 bases between. Only in-frame clones appear in the TCRdb table, and some are missing; sequencing was by immunoSEQ multiplex PCR. Found here are over 95,000 clones, roughly 92% of them singletons; the top ten hold approximately 3.9%. Turning to this clone: The target antigen is unknown.

The origin of this receptor is a boy younger than two with hemimegalencephaly and intractable seizures. Material: peripheral blood, obtained at surgery. The rearrangement joins TRBV5-4 to TRBJ1-2; D is unresolved. The CDR3 DNA reads TGTGCCAGCAGCTTGGCTAGTTATGGCTACACCTTC. It codes for CASSLASYGYTF. The whole variable domain, filled in from reference TRBV5-4 and TRBJ1-2, reads ETGVTQSPTHLIKTRGQQVTLRCSSQSGHNTVSWYQQALGQGPQFIFQYYREEENGRGNFPPRFSGLQFPNYSSELNVNALELDDSALYLCASSLASYGYTFGSGTRLTVV.